Listed below are T cell receptor beta chains from one sample, sequenced in a study of blood T cell repertoires in COVID-19. Only in-frame clones appear in the TCRdb table, and some are missing; sequencing was by immunoSEQ multiplex PCR. The sample has about 220,000 clones; about 85% are singletons. What was sequenced was peripheral blood. The receptors were gathered from a man between 50 and 59 years old who had recovered from COVID-19. Both conserved end residues are part of each CDR3. Each record gives: J gene, D gene, clone size, V gene, CDR3 protein, CDR3 DNA. A D gene is named only where the DNA matches it firmly. Only part of the rows carry a size: once, few, many, or a class if the clone is expanded.

>TRBJ2-7|.|few|TRBV3-1/TRBV3-2
CASSQGASYEQYF
TGTGCCAGCAGCCAAGGAGCGTCCTACGAGCAGTACTTC
>TRBJ2-1|TRBD1|.|TRBV15
CATSRGQGRENEQFF
TGTGCCACCAGCCGGGGACAGGGGAGGGAAAATGAGCAGTTCTTC
>TRBJ1-1|TRBD1|few|TRBV2
CASQYRGMNTEAFF
TGTGCCAGCCAGTACAGGGGGATGAACACTGAAGCTTTCTTT
>TRBJ2-3|TRBD2|once|TRBV28
CASSLQRLAGDTQYF
TGTGCCAGCAGTTTGCAGAGACTAGCGGGAGATACGCAGTATTTT
>TRBJ2-1|.|.|TRBV7-2
CASSLKRGGRNEQFF
TGTGCCAGCAGCTTGAAACGGGGTGGGCGGAATGAGCAGTTCTTC
>TRBJ1-6|.|.|TRBV11-2
CASSFSGGSYNSPLHF
TGTGCCAGCAGCTTCTCAGGTGGATCCTATAATTCACCCCTCCACTTT
>TRBJ2-7|.|.|TRBV27
CASSWSLSSYEQYF
TGTGCCAGCAGTTGGTCCCTCAGCTCCTACGAGCAGTACTTC
>TRBJ2-1|TRBD2|.|TRBV5-4
CASSLEASGVNEQFF
TGTGCCAGCAGCTTGGAGGCTAGCGGGGTCAATGAGCAGTTCTTC
>TRBJ1-2|.|.|TRBV10-3
CAIKLEGIRYGYTF
TGTGCCATCAAGTTGGAGGGGATCCGCTATGGCTACACCTTC
>TRBJ1-6|TRBD1|.|TRBV19
CATSGQGGVHSPLHF
TGTGCCACCTCGGGACAGGGTGGGGTTCATTCACCCCTCCACTTT
>TRBJ2-7|.|.|TRBV12-3/TRBV12-4
CASSLAEGYEQYF
TGTGCCAGCAGTTTAGCGGAGGGGTACGAGCAGTACTTC
>TRBJ2-3|TRBD1|.|TRBV11-2
CASSPRQGSTDTQYF
TGTGCCAGCAGCCCCCGACAGGGGAGCACAGATACGCAGTATTTT
>TRBJ2-1|TRBD1|once|TRBV12-3/TRBV12-4
CASRIGGTGQFF
TGTGCCAGCAGGATAGGGGGCACCGGGCAGTTCTTC
>TRBJ2-5|.|.|TRBV11-2
CASSRPSGSLETQYF
TGTGCCAGCAGCCGCCCGTCCGGGTCACTGGAGACCCAGTACTTC
>TRBJ2-5|.|.|TRBV5-5
CASSSAVQETQYF
TGTGCCAGCAGTTCAGCGGTCCAAGAGACCCAGTACTTC
>TRBJ2-1|.|.|TRBV4-1
CASSQDASVSYNEQFF
TGCGCCAGCAGCCAAGACGCTAGCGTCTCCTACAATGAGCAGTTCTTC
>TRBJ2-3|TRBD2|.|TRBV28
CASSLMIIAGGPGDTQYF
TGTGCCAGCAGTTTAATGATTATAGCGGGAGGGCCGGGAGATACGCAGTATTTT
>TRBJ1-4|TRBD1|.|TRBV5-4
CASSYGQDRETGKLFF
TGTGCCAGCAGCTACGGACAGGATCGGGAAACCGGAAAACTGTTTTTT
>TRBJ2-2|.|.|TRBV5-8
CASSPSRVRVGELFF
TGTGCCAGCAGCCCGTCCAGGGTACGAGTCGGGGAGCTGTTTTTT
>TRBJ2-5|TRBD2|few|TRBV3-1/TRBV3-2
CASSLRRTRGETQYF
TGTGCCAGCAGCCTCCGACGGACTAGGGGAGAGACCCAGTACTTC
>TRBJ2-7|TRBD1|.|TRBV5-1
CASSGGQGYEQYF
TGCGCCAGCAGCGGGGGACAGGGCTACGAGCAGTACTTC
>TRBJ1-1|.|.|TRBV4-1
CASSRLRAPDTEAFF
TGCGCCAGCAGCCGACTGAGGGCCCCGGACACTGAAGCTTTCTTT
>TRBJ2-3|.|.|TRBV15
CATQQGQGNTDTQYF
TGTGCCACCCAGCAGGGGCAGGGGAACACAGATACGCAGTATTTT
>TRBJ2-1|TRBD2|.|TRBV4-1
CASSNRDYFAKSYNEQFF
TGCGCCAGCAGCAACCGGGACTACTTTGCCAAATCCTACAATGAGCAGTTCTTC
>TRBJ2-7|.|.|TRBV10-3
CAARGARTNTGFDEQYF
TGTGCCGCCAGGGGGGCGCGAACCAACACCGGGTTTGACGAGCAGTACTTC
>TRBJ2-1|TRBD2|.|TRBV28
CASIGLGVSTYNEQFF
TGTGCCAGCATAGGACTAGGGGTGTCCACCTACAATGAGCAGTTCTTC
>TRBJ2-2|.|.|TRBV6-5
CASSYGPKTGELFF
TGTGCCAGCAGTTACGGGCCCAAGACCGGGGAGCTGTTTTTT
>TRBJ2-1|TRBD2|.|TRBV24-1
CATSDLPGTSGPNEQFF
TGTGCCACCAGTGATTTGCCTGGGACTAGCGGGCCCAATGAGCAGTTCTTC